One and the same sample provided the 18 T cell receptor beta chains below, sequenced in a study of T cell responses to AZD1222 COVID-19 vaccine. Profiled with immunoSEQ multiplex PCR; TCRdb holds only in-frame clones, not every one. In the table there are 110,000 to 150,000 clones, 75% to 90% of which are singletons. This specimen consisted of peripheral blood, obtained on day 0 of AZD1222 vaccination. Source of these receptors: an adult in good health.

The chain recombines TRBV30 with TRBJ2-7; D possibly corresponds to TRBD1 (6 bases). CDR3 size: 13 residues. V lost 5 bases and J lost 1, with 12 bases in between. Per germline, CDR1 GTSNPN and CDR2 SVGIG (reference sequence). CDR3 coding DNA: TGTGCCTGGTCCTCGGGGACATCCTACGAGCAGTACTTC. It is translated as CAWSSGTSYEQYF.

The chain combines TRBV2 with TRBJ2-7; TRBD1 aligns across 8 bases. Germline lookup yields CDR1 SNHLY and CDR2 FYNNEI. Trimming removed 1 base from V and 4 bases from J; junction bases left unmatched: 6. The CDR3 length is 15 residues. The CDR3 spells CASSEGVTGGYEQYF. DNA of the CDR3: TGTGCCAGCAGTGAAGGCGTTACAGGGGGATACGAGCAGTACTTC.

Remarks on this clone: This sample includes further DNA sequences coding for the same CDR3. The chain couples TRBV6-5 to TRBJ1-5; D possibly corresponds to TRBD1 (5 bases). The germline CDR1 and CDR2 sequences are MNHEY and SVGAGI. This CDR3 is built from 13 residues. V was pared by 6 bases and J by 2 bases, with 8 bases between. CDR3 residues: CASRGGRNQPQHF. The CDR3 coding sequence is TGTGCCAGCAGGGGGGGTCGCAATCAGCCCCAGCATTTT.

The V call is TRBV7-9, the J call TRBJ2-7, with D possibly TRBD2 on 6 matching bases. The CDR3 loop spans 11 amino acids. The germline V gene has CDR1 SEHNR and CDR2 FQNEAQ (reference sequence). V was clipped by 8 bases and J by 5 bases, with 10 bases between them. CDR3 nucleotides: TGTGCCAGCGGAGGGGCCCACGAGCAGTACTTC. This codes for CASGGAHEQYF. Full variable domain (outside the CDR3, taken from reference TRBV7-9 and TRBJ2-7): DTGVSQNPRHKITKRGQNVTFRCDPISEHNRLYWYRQTLGQGPEFLTYFQNEAQLEKSRLLSDRFSAERPKGSFSTLEIQRTEQGDSAMYLCASGGAHEQYFGPGTRLTVT.

The V and J genes are TRBV4-1 and TRBJ2-7; perhaps TRBD1 as D (6 bases). V lost 1 base to trimming and J lost 1 base, with 8 bases between them. The CDR3 sequence is 14 residues long. Looked up from germline, CDR1 is MGHRA and CDR2 is YSYEKL. For the CDR3, the DNA is TGCGCCAGCAGCCAAGGAGACAGGTCCTACGAGCAGTACTTC. This encodes CASSQGDRSYEQYF.

The gene calls are TRBV28 and TRBJ1-4; tentatively, D is TRBD1 (6 bases). CDR1 MDHEN and CDR2 SYDVKM come from the germline V gene. The CDR3 length is 15 residues. Deletions cut 6 bases from V and 4 bases from J, with 15 bases between. The DNA of the CDR3 is TGTGCCAGCAGCCCCTCAGGGGTGGGTAATGAAAAACTGTTTTTT. Protein: CASSPSGVGNEKLFF.

The V call is TRBV7-9, the J call TRBJ1-2; 7 bases line up with TRBD1. This CDR3 region has 15 residues. V shed 5 bases and J 4 bases; nucleotides not matched to a gene: 10. CDR1 SEHNR and CDR2 FQNEAQ come from the germline V gene (reference sequence). CDR3: CASSVVEGTVYGYTF. CDR3 nucleotides: TGTGCCAGCAGCGTAGTAGAGGGGACAGTCTATGGCTACACCTTC.

The CDR3 nucleotides are TGTGCCACAAACAGGGGTGCTGGAAACACCATATATTTT. It specifies CATNRGAGNTIYF. The chain joins TRBV7-9 to TRBJ1-3, with 7 bases identical to TRBD1. The trim removed 10 bases at V and 2 bases at J, leaving 5 bases unmatched. Germline CDR1 reads SEHNR; CDR2 reads FQNEAQ (reference sequence). The CDR3 spans 13 residues.

CDR3 residues: CASSLHLREGTEAFF. The CDR3 coding sequence is TGCGCCAGCAGCTTGCATCTTCGGGAAGGCACTGAAGCTTTCTTT. The genes are TRBV5-1 and TRBJ1-1, with D unclear. This CDR3 comprises 15 residues. The germline V gene encodes CDR1 SGHRS and CDR2 YFSETQ. Trimming removed 1 base from V and 4 bases from J, with 14 bases in between. Drawing the rest from reference TRBV5-1 and TRBJ1-1, the complete variable domain is KAGVTQTPRYLIKTRGQQVTLSCSPISGHRSVSWYQQTPGQGLQFLFEYFSETQRNKGNFPGRFSGRQFSNSRSEMNVSTLELGDSALYLCASSLHLREGTEAFFGQGTRLTVV.

V is TRBV11-2 and J is TRBJ2-2; 10 bases align to TRBD1. The ends lost 5 bases at V and 6 bases at J; junction bases unmatched: 6. In germline, CDR1 is SGHAT, CDR2 FQNNGV. CDR3 length: 15 residues. The CDR3 DNA follows: TGTGCCAGCAGCATTGACAGGGGGCACTCCGGGGAGCTGTTTTTT. Amino acids: CASSIDRGHSGELFF.

The rearrangement links TRBV27 to TRBJ1-5; 7 bases are a match to TRBD1. V shed 8 bases and J 1 base; nucleotides not matched to a gene: 8. CDR1 and CDR2 (germline): MNHEY, SMNVEV (reference sequence). This CDR3 contains 15 residues. The CDR3 spells CASRDRVSSNQPQHF. CDR3 DNA: TGTGCCAGCCGCGACAGGGTCAGCAGCAATCAGCCCCAGCATTTT.

The V and J genes are TRBV6-6 and TRBJ1-2; 7 nucleotides align to TRBD1. Trimming removed 5 bases from V and 2 bases from J; junction bases left unmatched: 8. The CDR3 sequence is 15 residues long. Germline CDR1 and CDR2: MNHNY and SVGAGI (reference sequence). CDR3 sequence: CASSIRQGGNYGYTF. DNA of the CDR3: TGTGCCAGCAGTATACGACAGGGAGGGAACTATGGCTACACCTTC.

The chain is built from TRBV5-8 and TRBJ1-5; D is uncertain. CDR1 is SGHTS, CDR2 YDEGEE, per germline. Trimming cost V 1 base and J 3 bases, with 5 bases left between them. This CDR3 has 13 amino acids. The CDR3 sequence is CASSLFPNQPQHF. The CDR3 nucleotides read TGTGCCAGCAGCTTGTTCCCCAATCAGCCCCAGCATTTT.

V is TRBV5-1 and J is TRBJ2-2, with D possibly TRBD1 on 7 matching bases. In germline, CDR1 is SGHRS, CDR2 YFSETQ. V lost 2 bases and J lost 6, with 14 bases in between. The CDR3 runs to 15 residues. DNA for the CDR3: TGCGCCAGCAGCTTTGTAACAGGGGAGGCCGGGGAGCTGTTTTTT. Its protein is CASSFVTGEAGELFF. Full variable domain (outside the CDR3, taken from reference TRBV5-1 and TRBJ2-2): KAGVTQTPRYLIKTRGQQVTLSCSPISGHRSVSWYQQTPGQGLQFLFEYFSETQRNKGNFPGRFSGRQFSNSRSEMNVSTLELGDSALYLCASSFVTGEAGELFFGEGSRLTVL.

The CDR3: CASSIDPAGARSSGYTF. In DNA, the CDR3 is TGTGCCAGTAGTATAGACCCCGCAGGGGCGCGATCCTCTGGCTACACCTTC. The chain employs TRBV19 and TRBJ1-2; D might be TRBD1 (6 bases). The CDR3 has 17 residues. CDR1 and CDR2 (germline): LNHDA, SQIVND (reference sequence). Trimming shortened V by 0 bases and J by 7 bases, and 21 bases separated the two germline ends. The full variable domain, in which reference TRBV19 and TRBJ1-2 provide the parts outside the CDR3, is DGGITQSPKYLFRKEGQNVTLSCEQNLNHDAMYWYRQDPGQGLRLIYYSQIVNDFQKGDIAEGYSVSREKKESFPLTVTSAQKNPTAFYLCASSIDPAGARSSGYTFGSGTRLTVV.

The genes are TRBV5-6 and TRBJ2-1; D is possibly TRBD1 (5 bases). V lost 2 bases, J lost 4 bases, and 7 bases lay in between. Germline loops: CDR1 SGHDT, CDR2 YYEEEE. This CDR3 spans 13 amino acids. The CDR3, as DNA: TGTGCCAGCAGCTTCAGGGTTTACAATGAGCAGTTCTTC. It translates to CASSFRVYNEQFF.

The V gene is TRBV27, the J gene TRBJ2-6; D is unclear. The CDR3 sequence is 15 residues long. V was shortened by 1 base and J by 0 bases, with 4 bases between the two germline ends. CDR1 MNHEY and CDR2 SMNVEV come from the germline V gene (reference sequence). CDR3 amino acids: CASSLFSSGANVLTF. The DNA of the CDR3 is TGTGCCAGCAGTTTATTCAGCTCTGGGGCCAACGTCCTGACTTTC. Variable domain in full (rest from reference TRBV27 and TRBJ2-6): EAQVTQNPRYLITVTGKKLTVTCSQNMNHEYMSWYRQDPGLGLRQIYYSMNVEVTDKGDVPEGYKVSRKEKRNFPLILESPSPNQTSLYFCASSLFSSGANVLTFGAGSRLTVL.

The chain has TRBV10-2 and TRBJ2-7; D gene unclear. CDR1 is WSHSY, CDR2 SAAADI, per germline. This CDR3 spans 11 amino acids. The V end was cut by 4 bases, the J end by 6 bases, with 7 bases between. The CDR3 DNA reads TGCGCCAGCAGTGCCTTTCCCGAGCAGTACTTC. Amino acids: CASSAFPEQYF.